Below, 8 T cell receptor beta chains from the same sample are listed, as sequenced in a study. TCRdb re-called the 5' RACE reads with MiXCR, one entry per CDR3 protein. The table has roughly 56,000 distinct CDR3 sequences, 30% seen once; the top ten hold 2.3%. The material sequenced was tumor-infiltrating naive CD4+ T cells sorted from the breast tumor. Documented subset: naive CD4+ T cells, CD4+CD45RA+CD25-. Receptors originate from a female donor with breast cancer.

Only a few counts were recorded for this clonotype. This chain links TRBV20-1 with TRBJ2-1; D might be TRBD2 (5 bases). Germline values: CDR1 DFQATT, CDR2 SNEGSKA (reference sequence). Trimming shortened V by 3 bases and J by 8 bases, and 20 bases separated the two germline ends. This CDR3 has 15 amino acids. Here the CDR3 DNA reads TGCAGTGCTAGTAAGTCCGAGGGAGTGCACTATGAGCAGTTCTTC. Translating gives CSASKSEGVHYEQFF.

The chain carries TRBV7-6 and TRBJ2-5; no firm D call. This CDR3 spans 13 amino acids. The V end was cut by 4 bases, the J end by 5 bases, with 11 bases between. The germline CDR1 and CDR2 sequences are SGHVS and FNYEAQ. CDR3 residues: CASSSFGWETQYF. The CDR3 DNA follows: TGTGCCAGCAGCTCATTCGGCTGGGAGACCCAGTACTTC.

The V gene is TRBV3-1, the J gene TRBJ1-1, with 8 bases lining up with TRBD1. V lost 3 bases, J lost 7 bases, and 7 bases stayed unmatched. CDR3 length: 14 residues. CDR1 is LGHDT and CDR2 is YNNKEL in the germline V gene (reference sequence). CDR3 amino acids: CASSQMTGVGEAFF. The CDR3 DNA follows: TGTGCCAGCAGCCAGATGACAGGGGTTGGTGAAGCTTTCTTT.

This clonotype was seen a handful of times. In nucleotides, the CDR3 is TGCAGTGCTAGAAGAGGGAGCGGGGGCAATGAGCAGTTCTTC. Translated: CSARRGSGGNEQFF. The chain carries TRBV20-1 and TRBJ2-1; TRBD2 matches at 8 bases. With 2 bases clipped from V and 6 bases from J, the junction kept 6 bases outside the gene matches. Looked up from germline, CDR1 is DFQATT and CDR2 is SNEGSKA (reference sequence). The CDR3 is 14 amino acids.

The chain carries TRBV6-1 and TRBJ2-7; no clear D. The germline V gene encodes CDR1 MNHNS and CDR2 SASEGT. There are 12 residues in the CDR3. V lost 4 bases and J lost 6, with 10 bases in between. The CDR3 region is CASSAAVTEQYF. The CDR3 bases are TGTGCCAGCAGTGCCGCCGTGACCGAGCAGTACTTC.

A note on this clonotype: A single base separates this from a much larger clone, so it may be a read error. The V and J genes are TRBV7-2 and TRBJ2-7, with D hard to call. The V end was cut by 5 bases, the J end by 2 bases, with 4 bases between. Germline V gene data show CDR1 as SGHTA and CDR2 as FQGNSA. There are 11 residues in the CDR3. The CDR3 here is CASSVAYEQYF. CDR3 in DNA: TGTGCCAGCAGCGTCGCCTACGAGCAGTACTTC.

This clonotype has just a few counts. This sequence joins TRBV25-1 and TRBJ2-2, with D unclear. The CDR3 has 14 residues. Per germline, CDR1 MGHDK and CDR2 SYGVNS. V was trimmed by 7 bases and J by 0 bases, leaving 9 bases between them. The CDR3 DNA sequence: TGTGCCAGCAAACGCGGAGCGAACACCGGGGAGCTGTTTTTT. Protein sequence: CASKRGANTGELFF.

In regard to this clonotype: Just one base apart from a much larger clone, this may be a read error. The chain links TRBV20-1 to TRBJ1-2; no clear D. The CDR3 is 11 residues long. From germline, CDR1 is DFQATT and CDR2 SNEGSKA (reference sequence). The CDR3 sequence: CSASHHPYLAF. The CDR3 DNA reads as TGCAGTGCTTCACATCACCCGTATTTGGCCTTC.